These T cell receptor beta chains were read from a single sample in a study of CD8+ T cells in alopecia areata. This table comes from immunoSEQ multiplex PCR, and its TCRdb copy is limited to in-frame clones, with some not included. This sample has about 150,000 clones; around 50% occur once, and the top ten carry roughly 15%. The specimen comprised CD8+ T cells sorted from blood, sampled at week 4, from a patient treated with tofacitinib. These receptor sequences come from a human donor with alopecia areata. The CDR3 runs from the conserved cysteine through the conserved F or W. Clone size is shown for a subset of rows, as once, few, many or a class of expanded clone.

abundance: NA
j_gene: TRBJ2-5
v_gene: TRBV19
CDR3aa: CASSPARLVRVQETQYF

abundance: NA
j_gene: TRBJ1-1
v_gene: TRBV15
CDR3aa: CATAEGWVNTEAFF

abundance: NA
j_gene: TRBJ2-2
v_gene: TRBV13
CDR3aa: CASSLGRAGRELFF

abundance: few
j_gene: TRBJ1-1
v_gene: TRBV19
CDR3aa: CASSIHGTEAFF

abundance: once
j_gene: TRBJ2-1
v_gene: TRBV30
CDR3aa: CAWSFDRGPYNEQFF

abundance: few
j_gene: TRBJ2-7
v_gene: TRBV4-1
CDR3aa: CASSPGQDLEQYF

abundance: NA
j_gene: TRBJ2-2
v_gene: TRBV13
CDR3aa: CASSLLDGSPLSTGELFF

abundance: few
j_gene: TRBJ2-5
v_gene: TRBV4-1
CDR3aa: CASSQARGLAETQYF

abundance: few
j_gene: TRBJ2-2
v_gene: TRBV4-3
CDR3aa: CASRSSPVPHTGELFF

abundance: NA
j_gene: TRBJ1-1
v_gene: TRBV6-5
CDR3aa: CASSTGTGVRTEAFF

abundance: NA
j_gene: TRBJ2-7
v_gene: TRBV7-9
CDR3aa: CASSPDGRKFSYEQYF

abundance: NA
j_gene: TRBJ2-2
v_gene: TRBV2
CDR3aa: CASSTPGGSVNTGELFF

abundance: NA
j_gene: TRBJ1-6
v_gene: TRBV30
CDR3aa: CAWTHDSPLHF

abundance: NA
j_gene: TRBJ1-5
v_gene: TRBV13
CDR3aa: CASSLGGQGSNQPQHF

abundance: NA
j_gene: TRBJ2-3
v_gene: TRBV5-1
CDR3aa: CASSLAPTDTQYF

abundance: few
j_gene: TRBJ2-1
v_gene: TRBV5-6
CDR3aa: CASSLGVHEQFF

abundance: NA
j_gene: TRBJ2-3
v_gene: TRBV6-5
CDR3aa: CASSYDANFGDTQYF

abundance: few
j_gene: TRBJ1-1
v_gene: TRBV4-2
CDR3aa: CASSQDSGTGSTEAFF

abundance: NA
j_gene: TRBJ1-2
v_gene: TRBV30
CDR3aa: CACLGQNYGYTF

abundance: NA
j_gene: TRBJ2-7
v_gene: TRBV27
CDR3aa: CASGTWTRSSYEQYF

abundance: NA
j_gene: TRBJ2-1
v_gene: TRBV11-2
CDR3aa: CASSLRGDPYNEQFF